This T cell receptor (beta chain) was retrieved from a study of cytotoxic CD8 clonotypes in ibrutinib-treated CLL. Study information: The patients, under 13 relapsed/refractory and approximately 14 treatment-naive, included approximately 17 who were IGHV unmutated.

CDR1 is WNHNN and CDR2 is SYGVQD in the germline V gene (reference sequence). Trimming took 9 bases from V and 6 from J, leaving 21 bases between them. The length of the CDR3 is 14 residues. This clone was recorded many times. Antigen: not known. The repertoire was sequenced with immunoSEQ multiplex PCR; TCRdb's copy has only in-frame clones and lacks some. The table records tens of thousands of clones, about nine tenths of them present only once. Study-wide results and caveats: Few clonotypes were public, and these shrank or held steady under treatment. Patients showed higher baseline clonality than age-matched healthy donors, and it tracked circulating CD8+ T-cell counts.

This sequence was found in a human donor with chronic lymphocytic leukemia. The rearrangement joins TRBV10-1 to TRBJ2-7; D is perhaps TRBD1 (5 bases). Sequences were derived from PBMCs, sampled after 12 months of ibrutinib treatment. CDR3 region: CARDRSGASCEQYF. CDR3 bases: TGCGCCAGGGATCGTTCTGGGGCTTCTTGCGAGCAGTACTTC.